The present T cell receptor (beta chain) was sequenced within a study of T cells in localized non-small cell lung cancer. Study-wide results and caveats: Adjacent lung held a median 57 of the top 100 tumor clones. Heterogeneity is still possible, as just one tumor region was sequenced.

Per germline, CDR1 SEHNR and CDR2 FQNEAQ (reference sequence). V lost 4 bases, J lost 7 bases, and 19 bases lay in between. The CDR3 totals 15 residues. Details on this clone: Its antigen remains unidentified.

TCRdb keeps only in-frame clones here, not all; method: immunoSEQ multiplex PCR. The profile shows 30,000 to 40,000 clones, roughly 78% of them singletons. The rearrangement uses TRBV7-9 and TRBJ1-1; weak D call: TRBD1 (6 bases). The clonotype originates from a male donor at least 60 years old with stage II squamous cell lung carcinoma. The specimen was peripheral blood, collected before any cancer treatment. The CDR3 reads CASSSKQGALGEAFF. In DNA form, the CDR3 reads TGTGCCAGCAGCTCCAAACAGGGTGCTCTCGGTGAAGCTTTCTTT.